The 9 T cell receptor beta chains below were found in one sample sequenced in a study of CD8+ T cells in alopecia areata. Treatment here: oral pan-JAK inhibitor, 5-10 mg twice daily. Extracted RNA was reverse transcribed, and the resulting cDNA served as sequencing template. Generated by immunoSEQ multiplex PCR, the TCRdb table keeps only in-frame clones and is missing some. The sample yields under 350,000 clones, 55% to 70% seen once. This specimen was CD4+ T cells sorted from blood, taken at week 24, from a patient treated with tofacitinib. The receptors were gathered from a human donor with alopecia areata.

This clone was observed a handful of times. The chain is built from TRBV19 and TRBJ1-2, with TRBD1 matching over 9 bases. V lost 7 bases to trimming and J lost 2 bases; unmatched junction nucleotides: 8. The CDR3 sequence is 15 residues long. CDR1 and CDR2 from the germline V gene are LNHDA and SQIVND (reference sequence). The CDR3 region is CASMEDRGSNYGYTF. In nucleotides, the CDR3 is TGTGCCAGTATGGAGGACAGGGGCTCCAACTATGGCTACACCTTC.

This rearrangement joins TRBV7-8 to TRBJ2-1; 9 nucleotides agree with TRBD2. Per germline, CDR1 SGHVS and CDR2 FQNEAQ. This CDR3 is 18 amino acids long. The V gene end was trimmed by 2 bases and the J gene end by 4 bases; junction bases not matched to a gene: 12. The CDR3 region has the DNA TGTGCCAGCAGCTTAATCCGGACTACTAGCGGGTTTTACAATGAGCAGTTCTTC. This codes for CASSLIRTTSGFYNEQFF.

As to this clone: This sample also contains other DNA sequences that code for the same CDR3. The chain recombines TRBV30 with TRBJ1-1; no firm D call. The length of the CDR3 is 13 residues. The germline CDR1 and CDR2 sequences are GTSNPN and SVGIG (reference sequence). Trimming cost V 0 bases and J 5 bases, with 10 bases left between them. This CDR3 is CAWSVRRGTEAFF. In nucleotides, the CDR3 is TGTGCCTGGAGTGTACGAAGAGGGACTGAAGCTTTCTTT.

This clone was detected only a few times. The J gene is TRBJ2-1, the V gene TRBV4-3, with 12 bases lining up with TRBD2. Germline V gene data show CDR1 as LGHNA and CDR2 as YSLEER. With 4 bases clipped from V and 7 bases from J, the junction kept 14 bases outside the gene matches. The CDR3 length is 18 residues. CDR3 bases: TGCGCCAGCAGCCCAGTGGCCCAGCTAGCGGGGGGGCGGAATGAGCAGTTCTTC. Translation: CASSPVAQLAGGRNEQFF.

The J gene is TRBJ1-1, the V gene TRBV28, with D uncertain. CDR3 length: 13 residues. The V gene lost 3 bases and the J gene lost 4 bases, with 9 bases spanning the gap. Germline CDR1 and CDR2: MDHEN and SYDVKM. CDR3 residues: CASSFERSTEAFF. In DNA form, the CDR3 reads TGTGCCAGCAGTTTTGAAAGAAGCACTGAAGCTTTCTTT.

This chain uses TRBV6-4 with TRBJ1-2; no clear D. Germline assignment: CDR1 MRHNA and CDR2 SNTAGT. Trimming removed 0 bases at V and 4 bases at J, with 9 bases between. There are 14 residues in the CDR3. The CDR3 sequence: CASSDSYGPYGYTF. In DNA form, the CDR3 reads TGTGCCAGCAGTGACTCGTACGGGCCCTATGGCTACACCTTC.

The chain has TRBV2 and TRBJ1-1; tentative D call: TRBD1 (6 bases). Germline V gene data show CDR1 as SNHLY and CDR2 as FYNNEI. The CDR3 sequence is 14 residues long. V was pared by 2 bases and J by 2 bases, with 9 bases between. The CDR3 loop reads CASSETQGNTEAFF. As DNA, the CDR3 is TGTGCCAGCAGTGAAACACAGGGTAACACTGAAGCTTTCTTT.

A word on this clone: This sample includes further DNA sequences coding for the same CDR3. The rearrangement joins TRBV9 to TRBJ1-1, with a possible D match to TRBD1 (5 bases). This CDR3 comprises 14 residues. Germline V CDR1 and CDR2: SGDLS, YYNGEE. V lost 0 bases to trimming and J lost 1 base, with 7 bases between them. CDR3 amino acids: CASSVAQGNTEAFF. CDR3 coding DNA: TGTGCCAGCAGCGTAGCTCAGGGGAACACTGAAGCTTTCTTT.

Only a few counts were recorded for this clone. The chain joins TRBV5-1 to TRBJ2-5; TRBD2 agrees at 11 bases. Germline V gene lookup returns CDR1 SGHRS and CDR2 YFSETQ. The CDR3 consists of 16 residues. The V segment lost 0 bases and the J segment 5 bases; nucleotides outside the gene matches: 6. CDR3 amino acids: CASSLALAGGRETQYF. CDR3 DNA sequence: TGCGCCAGCAGCTTGGCCCTAGCGGGGGGTCGGGAGACCCAGTACTTC.